These 14 T cell receptor beta chains were sequenced from one sample in a study of vaccination effects on CD4 cells after COVID-19. ViraFEST used viral peptide pools to expand antigen-specific CD4+ T cells before sequencing. Cultured cells yielded isolated CD4+ T cells after 10 days. The person was diagnosed with PCR-confirmed SARS-CoV-2 infection between March and December 2020. Their antigen targets remain unknown. Clones were read by immunoSEQ multiplex PCR, and TCRdb kept only the in-frame ones, dropping some. Of some 40,000 clones listed, 70% to 80% were seen once; the top ten hold around 15%. Sequenced material: CD4+ T cells from PBMCs cultured with HCoV-NL63 spike peptides, taken before COVID-19 vaccination. Source of these receptors: a human donor who had a prior SARS-CoV-2 infection.

The rearrangement links TRBV18 to TRBJ1-5; D remains ambiguous. Germline values: CDR1 KGHSH, CDR2 LQKENI. V lost 2 bases, J lost 5 bases, and 13 bases lay in between. The CDR3 totals 15 residues. CDR3 bases: TGTGCCAGCTCACCAGGACGCGGTGGGGATCAGCCCCAGCATTTT. Its protein is CASSPGRGGDQPQHF. The whole variable domain, filled in from reference TRBV18 and TRBJ1-5, reads NAGVMQNPRHLVRRRGQEARLRCSPMKGHSHVYWYRQLPEEGLKFMVYLQKENIIDESGMPKERFSAEFPKEGPSILRIQQVVRGDSAAYFCASSPGRGGDQPQHFGDGTRLSIL.

The sample holds many counts of this clone. The CDR3 DNA reads as TGTGCCAGCAGCCAAGAACACGCACTAGCGGGACCCACGACAAATTACAATGAGCAGTTCTTC. Residues: CASSQEHALAGPTTNYNEQFF. This rearrangement joins TRBV3-1 (or the pseudogene TRBV3-2) to TRBJ2-1, with 10 nucleotides matching TRBD2. Germline V gene sequence: CDR1 LGHDT, CDR2 YNNKEL (reference sequence). The J segment lost 4 bases and the V segment lost 0 bases, leaving 18 bases of the junction unmatched. The CDR3 runs to 21 residues.

This clone was observed a single time. The chain combines TRBV5-4 with TRBJ2-5; 12 bases line up with TRBD2. Germline V gives CDR1 SGHNT, CDR2 YYREEE (reference sequence). The CDR3 has 17 residues. V trimming: 0 bases; J trimming: 4 bases; junction bases outside the gene matches: 7. The CDR3 region has the DNA TGTGCCAGCAGCTTGGAGCTAGCGGGAGGGCCGTCAGAGACCCAGTACTTC. Its translation: CASSLELAGGPSETQYF.

The CDR3 DNA is TGTGCCAGCAGTACCAGGGGGGCAGATACGCAGTATTTT. Translating it yields CASSTRGADTQYF. This rearrangement joins TRBV27 to TRBJ2-3, with a weak D call TRBD1 (7 bases). V was pared by 5 bases and J by 4 bases, with 10 bases between. This CDR3 spans 13 amino acids. Germline CDR1 MNHEY, CDR2 SMNVEV (reference sequence).

The rearrangement joins TRBV4-3 to TRBJ2-3; 7 nucleotides agree with TRBD1. V lost 0 bases, J lost 6 bases, and 9 bases stayed unmatched. CDR3 length: 16 residues. Germline V gives CDR1 LGHNA, CDR2 YSLEER. This CDR3 is CASSQDAETGKDTQYF. In nucleotides, the CDR3 is TGCGCCAGCAGCCAAGACGCCGAGACAGGGAAGGATACGCAGTATTTT.

This chain connects TRBV5-1 to TRBJ2-7; D remains ambiguous. The CDR3 totals 15 residues. Per the germline V gene, CDR1 is SGHRS and CDR2 is YFSETQ. V lost 0 bases and J lost 1, with 11 bases in between. The CDR3 region is CASSLAPQNSYEQYF. Here the CDR3 DNA reads TGCGCCAGCAGCTTGGCCCCACAGAATTCCTACGAGCAGTACTTC.

The chain employs TRBV5-1 and TRBJ2-3, with 11 nucleotides matching TRBD2. Germline loops: CDR1 SGHRS, CDR2 YFSETQ. The trim removed 4 bases at V and 0 bases at J, leaving 4 bases unmatched. CDR3 length equals 16 residues. The CDR3 DNA sequence: TGCGCCAGCAGCACGGGACTAGCGGTCAGCACAGATACGCAGTATTTT. Translating it yields CASSTGLAVSTDTQYF.

The chain joins TRBV3-1 (or the pseudogene TRBV3-2) to TRBJ2-3; the D is unclear. The CDR3 sequence is 11 residues long. Germline V gene sequence: CDR1 LGHDT, CDR2 YNNKEL (reference sequence). V was clipped by 1 base and J by 6 bases, with 2 bases between them. As DNA, the CDR3 is TGTGCCAGCAGCCAAGCGGATACGCAGTATTTT. This gives the protein CASSQADTQYF.

CDR3 sequence: CASSLGPSANTGELFF. The CDR3 nucleotides read TGTGCCAGCAGCTTGGGGCCTAGCGCGAACACCGGGGAGCTGTTTTTT. This chain connects TRBV5-4 to TRBJ2-2; weak D call: TRBD2 (6 bases). V was trimmed by 0 bases and J by 0 bases, leaving 9 bases between them. CDR1 and CDR2 from the germline V gene are SGHNT and YYREEE (reference sequence). The CDR3 is 16 residues long. Variable domain in full (rest from reference TRBV5-4 and TRBJ2-2): ETGVTQSPTHLIKTRGQQVTLRCSSQSGHNTVSWYQQALGQGPQFIFQYYREEENGRGNFPPRFSGLQFPNYSSELNVNALELDDSALYLCASSLGPSANTGELFFGEGSRLTVL.

The J gene is TRBJ1-2, the V gene TRBV15; D is perhaps TRBD1 (6 bases). Trimming took off 3 bases at V and 8 bases at J, with 13 bases between the two ends. CDR1 and CDR2 (germline): LNHNV, YYDKDF (reference sequence). The CDR3 contains 13 residues. CDR3 bases: TGTGCCACCAGCAGCCGAACAGGGACGGGCTACACCTTC. As protein: CATSSRTGTGYTF.

This chain joins TRBV12-3 or TRBV12-4 and TRBJ2-7; no definite D call. CDR3 length: 11 amino acids. Trimming shortened V by 5 bases and J by 3 bases, and 5 bases separated the two germline ends. The CDR3 nucleotides read TGTGCCAGCAGTCCGCGCTACGAGCAGTACTTC. This encodes CASSPRYEQYF.

V gene TRBV11-3 combines with J gene TRBJ2-3, with D maybe TRBD2 (6 bases). The CDR3 covers 15 residues. V was trimmed by 4 bases and J by 8 bases, leaving 19 bases between them. CDR1 is SGHNT, CDR2 YENEEA, per germline. The CDR3 bases are TGTGCCAGCAGCTCGGAGGGAGAAAAAGCCAGTACGCAGTATTTT. Protein: CASSSEGEKASTQYF.

The table lists this clone with a count of one. The chain joins TRBV6-5 to TRBJ2-3; no firm D call. Trimming took off 6 bases at V and 2 bases at J, with 12 bases between the two ends. The CDR3 is 14 residues long. Germline V gene lookup returns CDR1 MNHEY and CDR2 SVGAGI. The CDR3 DNA sequence: TGTGCCAGCAGCTACGAGAAGTACACAGATACGCAGTATTTT. Encoded protein: CASSYEKYTDTQYF.

This chain connects TRBV27 to TRBJ2-5; D unresolved. From germline, CDR1 is MNHEY and CDR2 SMNVEV (reference sequence). V lost 2 bases and J lost 6, with 19 bases in between. The CDR3 runs to 16 residues. CDR3 sequence reads: CASSLRFITGRKTQYF. CDR3 bases: TGTGCCAGCAGTTTAAGGTTCATAACGGGTAGAAAGACCCAGTACTTC.